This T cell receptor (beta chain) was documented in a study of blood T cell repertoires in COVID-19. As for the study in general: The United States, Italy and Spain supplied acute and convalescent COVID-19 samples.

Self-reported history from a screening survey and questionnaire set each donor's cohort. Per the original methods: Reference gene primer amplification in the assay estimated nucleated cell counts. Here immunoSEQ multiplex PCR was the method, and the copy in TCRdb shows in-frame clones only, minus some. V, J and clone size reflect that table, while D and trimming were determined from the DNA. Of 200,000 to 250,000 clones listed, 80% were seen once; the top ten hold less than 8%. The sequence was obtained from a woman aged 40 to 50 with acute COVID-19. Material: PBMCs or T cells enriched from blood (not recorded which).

CDR3 residues: CASSLNRLGQTDTQYF. The CDR3 bases are TGCGCCAGCAGCCTGAACAGGCTAGGACAGACAGATACGCAGTATTTT. The genes are TRBV5-1 and TRBJ2-3; possibly TRBD1 for D (6 bases). V was clipped by 4 bases and J by 3 bases, with 18 bases between them. This CDR3 region has 16 residues. Germline assignment: CDR1 SGHRS and CDR2 YFSETQ.